The 27 T cell receptor beta chains in this list originate from one sample, sequenced in a study of human T cells and chemical hapten exposure. Time point described: patch test 1, 2 weeks after DPC sensitization. Treatment specified: therapeutic diphenylcyclopropenone sensitization with weekly scalp DPC. TCRdb fed the RACE reads into MiXCR, producing one record per CDR3 protein. Of under 450,000 distinct CDR3 sequences in the sample, about 4.4% were seen once. Sequenced here: whole blood, sampled in connection with sensitization to the hapten diphenylcyclopropenone (DPC). The source of these receptors is a woman aged 50 to 60 with alopecia areata. Some clones in this sample may be carry-over from other donors' samples.

The sample holds a few counts of this clonotype. This chain links TRBV28 with TRBJ1-2, with D tentatively TRBD1 (5 bases). Germline CDR1 and CDR2: MDHEN and SYDVKM. The CDR3 loop spans 13 amino acids. Between the trimmed V and J ends, which lost 7 bases and 4 bases, there was a span of 13 bases. CDR3 in DNA: TGTGCCAGCACCCTGTGGGGCTTCTATGGCTACACCTTC. Translation gives CASTLWGFYGYTF.

This clonotype was found many times. J is TRBJ2-3 and V is TRBV7-9, with 8 bases lining up with TRBD2. CDR3 length: 16 residues. Trimming cost V 5 bases and J 4 bases; bases outside gene matches: 11. Germline V gives CDR1 SEHNR, CDR2 FQNEAQ (reference sequence). CDR3 nucleotide sequence: TGTGCCAGCAGCACTGCTAGGCGGGAGGTAGCAGATACGCAGTATTTT. This codes for CASSTARREVADTQYF.

Only a few counts were recorded for this clonotype. This chain uses TRBV5-1 with TRBJ2-2; TRBD1 agrees at 7 bases. The V and J ends lost 0 bases and 3 bases, in that order; junction bases with no gene match: 8. This CDR3 has 17 amino acids. CDR1 SGHRS and CDR2 YFSETQ come from the germline V gene. CDR3 residues: CASSLARGGRDTGELFF. The CDR3 bases are TGCGCCAGCAGCTTGGCCAGAGGGGGCCGGGACACCGGGGAGCTGTTTTTT.

This clonotype came up many times. V usage is TRBV20-1 and J usage is TRBJ1-1; D unresolved. CDR1 DFQATT and CDR2 SNEGSKA come from the germline V gene (reference sequence). This CDR3 contains 17 residues. V was trimmed by 0 bases and J by 3 bases, leaving 20 bases between them. Here the CDR3 DNA reads TGCAGTGCTAGAGATCGAGGGAGTTCGGTTTTTTACACTGAAGCTTTCTTT. This codes for CSARDRGSSVFYTEAFF.

Many counts were recorded for this clonotype. This rearrangement joins TRBV19 to TRBJ1-2; tentatively, D is TRBD1 (5 bases). Germline V lookup: CDR1 LNHDA, CDR2 SQIVND (reference sequence). This CDR3 has 12 residues. The V end lost 10 bases, the J end lost 4 bases, and 13 bases lay between the germline ends. The CDR3 sequence: CATEIGGYGYTF. CDR3 coding DNA: TGTGCCACCGAGATTGGGGGCTATGGCTACACCTTC.

The chain has TRBV7-9 and TRBJ2-4; D unresolved. V lost 5 bases and J lost 0, with 11 bases in between. CDR1 and CDR2 (germline): SEHNR, FQNEAQ (reference sequence). This CDR3 comprises 15 residues. CDR3 residues: CASSGSGLAKNIQYF. The CDR3 DNA is TGTGCCAGCAGCGGTTCTGGGTTAGCCAAAAACATTCAGTACTTC.

V is TRBV5-1 and J is TRBJ1-1, with D uncertain. The germline gives CDR1 SGHRS, CDR2 YFSETQ. Trimming cost V 0 bases and J 1 base, with 10 bases left between them. The CDR3 contains 15 residues. CDR3 loop: CASSLGQLGNTEAFF. Written as DNA, the CDR3 is TGCGCCAGCAGCTTGGGCCAACTAGGGAACACTGAAGCTTTCTTT.

The rearrangement joins TRBV27 to TRBJ2-7; 7 bases line up with TRBD2. This CDR3 comprises 13 residues. Per the germline V gene, CDR1 is MNHEY and CDR2 is SMNVEV (reference sequence). V lost 8 bases to trimming and J lost 2 bases; unmatched junction nucleotides: 6. CDR3 protein: CASSGGGPYEQYF. CDR3 DNA: TGTGCCAGCTCGGGAGGAGGGCCCTACGAGCAGTACTTC.

The chain couples TRBV29-1 to TRBJ1-5, with a weak D call TRBD1 (5 bases). Germline V gene data show CDR1 as SQVTM and CDR2 as ANQGSEA. V gave up 4 bases and J gave up 3 bases, with 7 bases separating them. The CDR3 is 12 amino acids. The CDR3 region is CSVGQFNQPQHF. The CDR3, as DNA: TGCAGCGTTGGACAGTTCAATCAGCCCCAGCATTTT.

This clonotype was detected a few times. The chain carries TRBV2 and TRBJ2-1; D ambiguous. The germline V gene has CDR1 SNHLY and CDR2 FYNNEI. The V and J ends lost 6 bases and 1 base respectively, with 10 bases between them. The CDR3 runs to 14 residues. The CDR3 region is CASSIDLSYNEQFF. CDR3 DNA sequence: TGTGCCAGCAGCATAGACCTTTCCTACAATGAGCAGTTCTTC.

This clonotype occurred many times. CDR3 in amino acids: CATSRGRDEQYF. The CDR3 DNA is TGTGCCACCAGCAGAGGAAGAGACGAGCAGTACTTC. The rearrangement links TRBV15 to TRBJ2-7, with D hard to call. This CDR3 spans 12 amino acids. Per the germline V gene, CDR1 is LNHNV and CDR2 is YYDKDF (reference sequence). The germline V and J ends were trimmed by 1 base and 5 bases, with 6 bases remaining between them.

In its sample, this clonotype was seen many times. CDR3 loop: CASSPRTGGWPQHF. The CDR3, as DNA: TGTGCCAGCTCACCAAGGACAGGGGGTTGGCCCCAGCATTTT. The chain joins TRBV18 to TRBJ1-5, with 10 bases aligning to TRBD1. Germline V gene data show CDR1 as KGHSH and CDR2 as LQKENI. CDR3 length: 14 residues. The ends lost 2 bases at V and 9 bases at J; junction bases unmatched: 4.

J is TRBJ2-3 and V is TRBV18, with 9 bases identical to TRBD2. The CDR3 sequence is 16 residues long. The V and J ends lost 0 bases and 1 base, in that order; junction bases with no gene match: 2. Per germline, CDR1 KGHSH and CDR2 LQKENI. CDR3 DNA sequence: TGTGCCAGCTCACCACCGAGCGGGAGGCGCACAGATACGCAGTATTTT. This encodes CASSPPSGRRTDTQYF.

This clonotype has at least ten counts. The rearrangement uses TRBV6-1 and TRBJ1-1; no clear D gene. Between the trimmed V and J ends, which lost 2 bases and 0 bases, there was a span of 4 bases. The CDR3 totals 13 residues. CDR1 and CDR2 (germline): MNHNS, SASEGT. CDR3: CASSEWLNTEAFF. The CDR3 coding sequence is TGTGCCAGCAGTGAATGGCTGAACACTGAAGCTTTCTTT.

The rearrangement links TRBV12-3 or TRBV12-4 to TRBJ1-5, with a possible D match to TRBD1 (6 bases). The CDR3 is 17 residues long. V lost 3 bases and J lost 0, with 15 bases in between. Written as DNA, the CDR3 is TGTGCCAGCAGTTTCGACAGGAGCCAAAATAGCAATCAGCCCCAGCATTTT. Protein sequence: CASSFDRSQNSNQPQHF.

This clonotype was seen a few times. The chain has TRBV10-1 and TRBJ2-5; 15 positions agree with TRBD2. This CDR3 is 16 amino acids long. V lost 6 bases to trimming and J lost 5 bases; unmatched junction nucleotides: 7. CDR1 is WNHNN, CDR2 SYGVQD, per germline (reference sequence). Here the CDR3 DNA reads TGCGCCAGCAGCGCGGGACTAGCGGGAGGTGCGGAGACCCAGTACTTC. This translates into CASSAGLAGGAETQYF.

This clonotype was detected ten times or more. The chain is built from TRBV30 and TRBJ1-1; tentative D call: TRBD1 (6 bases). The germline V gene encodes CDR1 GTSNPN and CDR2 SVGIG (reference sequence). The CDR3 totals 13 residues. V was cut by 0 bases and J by 3 bases, with 8 bases left in between. DNA for the CDR3: TGTGCCTGGAGTGTAGGGGGGGACACTGAAGCTTTCTTT. It is translated as CAWSVGGDTEAFF.

The sample holds many counts of this clonotype. This rearrangement joins TRBV7-8 to TRBJ1-5; D is undetermined. The CDR3 is 15 residues long. The germline V gene encodes CDR1 SGHVS and CDR2 FQNEAQ. Trimming pared 5 bases from V and 1 base from J, leaving 12 bases between. The CDR3, as DNA: TGTGCCAGCAGCCTCCGGATGATAAGCAATCAGCCCCAGCATTTT. Translated, it gives CASSLRMISNQPQHF.

This clonotype was seen many times. The V gene is TRBV20-1, the J gene TRBJ1-2; 12 nucleotides agree with TRBD1. This CDR3 contains 15 residues. V shed 3 bases and J 8 bases; nucleotides not matched to a gene: 10. Germline V lookup: CDR1 DFQATT, CDR2 SNEGSKA (reference sequence). The CDR3 DNA is TGCAGTGCTAGCCCCCCGGGACAGGGGGCGGGGGGCTACACCTTC. Translating gives CSASPPGQGAGGYTF.

This clonotype was detected ten times or more. V usage is TRBV12-3 or TRBV12-4 and J usage is TRBJ1-2, with unresolved D. V gave up 1 base and J gave up 6 bases, with 12 bases separating them. CDR3 length: 14 residues. The CDR3 DNA follows: TGTGCCAGCAGTTTAGACAGTTTGGGGAATGGCTACACCTTC. It encodes CASSLDSLGNGYTF.

This clonotype was counted between two and nine times. The CDR3 reads CASSPRGALQNTEAFF. The CDR3 DNA is TGTGCCAGCAGTCCCCGGGGGGCCCTACAGAACACTGAAGCTTTCTTT. The rearrangement uses TRBV27 and TRBJ1-1; D is perhaps TRBD1 (6 bases). Germline-derived CDR1 and CDR2 are MNHEY and SMNVEV (reference sequence). The CDR3 is made up of 16 amino acids. Trimming stripped 5 bases from V and 1 base from J, with 17 bases between.

This clonotype was counted ten times or more. The chain has TRBV10-3 and TRBJ1-2; perhaps TRBD1 as D (5 bases). Trimming took 2 bases from V and 4 from J, leaving 17 bases between them. CDR3 length: 16 residues. CDR1 and CDR2 (germline): ENHRY, SYGVKD. The CDR3 spells CAISEGANSGGYGYTF. DNA of the CDR3: TGTGCCATCAGTGAGGGGGCCAACTCCGGCGGCTATGGCTACACCTTC.

The J gene is TRBJ2-1, the V gene TRBV5-6, with 10 bases identical to TRBD1. V was pared by 4 bases and J by 7 bases, with 8 bases of the junction left unmatched. Germline lookup yields CDR1 SGHDT and CDR2 YYEEEE. This CDR3 region has 15 residues. The CDR3 sequence: CASSLPTGGRNEQFF. The CDR3 region has the DNA TGTGCCAGCAGCCTCCCGACAGGGGGCAGGAATGAGCAGTTCTTC.

This clonotype showed up many times. The V gene is TRBV24-1, the J gene TRBJ2-3; 8 bases match TRBD1. The V gene end was trimmed by 0 bases and the J gene end by 3 bases; junction bases not matched to a gene: 16. The CDR3 loop spans 20 amino acids. The germline V gene encodes CDR1 KGHDR and CDR2 SFDVKD. The CDR3 sequence is CATSDLHGGYGTGGTDTQYF. The CDR3 DNA follows: TGTGCCACCAGTGATTTGCACGGGGGCTACGGGACAGGTGGAACAGATACGCAGTATTTT.

This clonotype occurred many times. The CDR3 bases are TGTGCCAGCAGCGCGAGAGGTTTGGAGACCCAGTACTTC. Translating gives CASSARGLETQYF. The V call is TRBV6-5, the J call TRBJ2-5; D remains ambiguous. This CDR3 is built from 13 residues. V lost 6 bases, J lost 5 bases, and 13 bases lay in between. CDR1 MNHEY and CDR2 SVGAGI come from the germline V gene.

This clonotype was recorded many times. This CDR3 is CASLREQYF. In nucleotides, the CDR3 is TGTGCCAGCCTTCGGGAGCAGTACTTC. The chain carries TRBV25-1 and TRBJ2-7; unclear D gene. V lost 8 bases, J lost 7 bases, and 6 bases lay in between. The CDR3 runs 9 residues. Germline CDR1 is MGHDK and CDR2 is SYGVNS.

This clonotype was observed at least ten times. The J gene is TRBJ2-1, the V gene TRBV7-9; D tentatively fits TRBD1 or TRBD2 (5 bases each). Per germline, CDR1 SEHNR and CDR2 FQNEAQ (reference sequence). This CDR3 has 15 amino acids. V lost 1 base and J 6 bases, leaving 13 bases between the germline ends. In DNA form, the CDR3 reads TGTGCCAGCAGCTTAGAGGGACCTCCAGGCAATGAGCAGTTCTTC. This encodes CASSLEGPPGNEQFF.